This TCR beta chain was recovered during a study of blood T cell repertoires in COVID-19. The table came from immunoSEQ multiplex PCR; TCRdb's copy has only in-frame clones and leaves some out. There are about 480,000 clones in the sample; around 89% occur only once, and roughly 1.9% lies in the top ten. Across 24 US areas, participants ranged in age from about 18 to 100 years. Cohort allocation depended upon clinical history that participants reported. Two negative PCRs, clearance, or symptom resolution characterized the recovered Cohort 3 donors. This receptor was taken from a woman aged 40 to 50 who had recovered from COVID-19. Sequences were obtained from PBMCs or T cells enriched from blood (not recorded which).

The CDR3 protein is CASSLGPSGANVLTF. In DNA, the CDR3 is TGCGCCAGCAGCCTGGGCCCCTCTGGGGCCAACGTCCTGACTTTC. The chain links TRBV4-3 to TRBJ2-6; D not certain. The length of the CDR3 is 15 residues. Germline loops: CDR1 LGHNA, CDR2 YSLEER. Trimming left V 4 bases short and J 0 bases short, with 7 bases between.